This T cell receptor (beta chain) was recorded in a study of shared clonotypes between healthy human individuals. On this clone: What it binds is not known.

As handled by the study authors: ImmunoSEQ output lacked quality scores and full-length reads, limiting matched filtering. Sequenced by immunoSEQ multiplex PCR; TCRdb stores in-frame clones only, minus some. The V and J calls and the clone size are those of that table, but D and trimming were determined from the DNA. This sample has millions of clones, with about 95% found just once. Overall study findings and caveats: The genetic and exposure-history diversity represented was limited by few donors.

CD45RO negativity and positive selection for CCR7 defined naive CD8 cells, a population that excluded terminally differentiated effector memory CD45RA+ cells. The sequence came from a young man in good health. What was sequenced was naive CD8+ T cells sorted from blood.

The CDR3 loop reads CASSLEGTGGAYEQFF. The CDR3 DNA is TGCGCCAGCAGCCTGGAGGGGACAGGGGGCGCTTATGAGCAGTTCTTC. The chain recombines TRBV5-1 with TRBJ2-1, with 12 bases aligning to TRBD1. V trimming: 4 bases; J trimming: 8 bases; junction bases outside the gene matches: 10. CDR1 and CDR2 (germline): SGHRS, YFSETQ. This CDR3 spans 16 amino acids.